Included here is one TCR beta chain sequence, with context. Antigen unknown. The data belong to a study of shared clonotypes between healthy human individuals. Study-wide points: It was only blood that was sampled, and tissue repertoires likely differ.

The assay was immunoSEQ multiplex PCR, and TCRdb's table has in-frame clones only and misses some. The sample has roughly 1,500,000 clones; approximately 98% are singletons. The source is a man under 40 in good health. The sequenced sample was naive CD4+ T cells sorted from blood. Subset specified: CD45RA+ positively selected.

CDR3 region: CASSRRTSGRGDIQYF. DNA of the CDR3: TGTGCCAGCAGCCGCCGGACTAGCGGGAGAGGGGACATTCAGTACTTC. V usage is TRBV7-2 and J usage is TRBJ2-4; TRBD2 aligns across 13 bases. J lost 8 bases, V lost 5 bases, and 9 bases had no gene match. Per germline, CDR1 SGHTA and CDR2 FQGNSA. The CDR3 consists of 16 residues.